This TCR beta chain was recorded in a study of T cells in Graves' hyperthyroidism and ophthalmopathy. Overall study context: Peripheral blood collection took place at initial diagnosis, before any treatment. The study's findings and limits: Ophthalmopathy cases were set apart from stable hyperthyroidism by a 13 V-J model.

This clonotype came up a few times. No antigen is known for it. Ophthalmopathy cases scored 3 or more on the Clinical Activity Score and 4 or more on NOSPECS grade, with duration below 3 months. A roughly 9.1 ml volume of fresh peripheral blood provided the PBMCs. Amplified regions were TCR beta CDR3 sequences from RNA transcripts. First-round RT-PCR targeting the TCR CDR3 was performed with the HTBI primer set. TCRdb used MiXCR to reprocess the multiplex PCR reads, holding one entry per CDR3 protein. The sample has about 400,000 distinct CDR3 sequences; roughly 14% are singletons. There are 13 residues in the CDR3. V dropped 2 bases and J dropped 6 bases, with 10 bases sitting between them. Germline CDR1 reads MGHDK; CDR2 reads SYGVNS.

This rearrangement joins TRBV25-1 to TRBJ1-2; the D gene is possibly TRBD1 (6 bases). Sequencing input: blood. The receptor was isolated from a man younger than 35 with Graves' ophthalmopathy. CDR3 bases: TGTGCCAGCAGTGAAGGACAGTTCGATGGCTACACCTTC. Its translation: CASSEGQFDGYTF.